This T cell receptor beta chain emerged from a study of blood T cell repertoires in COVID-19. Study in general: Sites in the United States, Italy and Spain provided acute and convalescent COVID-19 samples. Sample material is recorded as cDNA or gDNA derived from T cells, B-cell-depleted T cells, or PBMCs.

Original analysis: Counts of nucleated cells, estimated from reference gene primer amplification, were obtained. The data were produced by immunoSEQ multiplex PCR, yet TCRdb's version contains in-frame clones alone and is incomplete. The DNA was the basis for D and trimming; V, J and clone size are from that table. The repertoire holds around 160,000 clones, 85% to 90% seen once, with roughly 13% in the top ten. The Seattle patients, enrolled during active infection, were followed longitudinally. Trimming took off 5 bases at V and 15 bases at J, with 17 bases between the two ends. The CDR3 runs to 12 residues. In germline, CDR1 is GTSNPN, CDR2 SVGIG (reference sequence).

The chain recombines TRBV30 with TRBJ1-6, with D possibly matching TRBD1 (5 bases). The sample consisted of peripheral blood. This sequence originates from a man between 18 and 29 years old with COVID-19, enrolled during active disease. This CDR3 reads CAWSAGGFLLHF. For the CDR3, the DNA is TGTGCCTGGTCCGCGGGGGGTTTTCTCCTCCACTTT. Using reference TRBV30 and TRBJ1-6 for the parts outside the CDR3, the full variable domain is SQTIHQWPATLVQPVGSPLSLECTVEGTSNPNLYWYRQAAGRGLQLLFYSVGIGQISSEVPQNLSASRPQDRQFILSSKKLLLSDSGFYLCAWSAGGFLLHFGNGTRLTVT.